This TCR beta chain was captured by sequencing in a study of T-cell memory formation after mild COVID-19. Study context: TCR clusters largely stayed donor specific.

General study results and limits: Researchers found some responding clones in pre-infection memory, a sign that cross-reactive memory joined.

With regard to this clonotype: What it recognizes is unknown.

The TCR alpha and TCR beta cDNA libraries, bearing sample barcodes and UMIs, were generated by 5'RACE using constant-segment primers. A single record per CDR3 protein comes from TCRdb applying MiXCR to the 5' RACE reads. Of 550,000 to 600,000 distinct CDR3 sequences in the sample, 15% to 20% were seen once. The CDR3 is made up of 16 amino acids. V lost 1 base and J lost 1; bases outside the gene matches: 4. The germline V gene encodes CDR1 SEHNR and CDR2 FQNEAQ (reference sequence). This chain joins TRBV7-9 and TRBJ2-5; 9 bases match TRBD1. This receptor was taken from an adult woman who had mild COVID-19 (a few samples of this study predate the infection). Cell type and time point are not known. The specimen sequenced was PBMCs or a T cell subset sorted from them (not recorded which). The CDR3 spells CASSLGDRAPQETQYF. The DNA for the CDR3 is TGTGCCAGCAGCTTAGGGGACAGGGCCCCCCAAGAGACCCAGTACTTC.